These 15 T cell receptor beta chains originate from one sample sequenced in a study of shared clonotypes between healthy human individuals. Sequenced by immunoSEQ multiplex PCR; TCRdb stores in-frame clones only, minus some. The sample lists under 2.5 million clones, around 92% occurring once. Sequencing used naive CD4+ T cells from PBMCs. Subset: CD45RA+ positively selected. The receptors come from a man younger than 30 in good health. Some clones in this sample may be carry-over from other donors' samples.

CDR3 nucleotide sequence: TGTGCCAGCAGCATAGCAGGGTGGGTCGTCACTGAAGCTTTCTTT. It yields the protein CASSIAGWVVTEAFF. This rearrangement joins TRBV5-4 to TRBJ1-1; TRBD1 is a possible D gene (5 bases). This CDR3 has 15 amino acids. Per germline, CDR1 SGHNT and CDR2 YYREEE (reference sequence). V was trimmed by 4 bases and J by 4 bases, leaving 17 bases between them.

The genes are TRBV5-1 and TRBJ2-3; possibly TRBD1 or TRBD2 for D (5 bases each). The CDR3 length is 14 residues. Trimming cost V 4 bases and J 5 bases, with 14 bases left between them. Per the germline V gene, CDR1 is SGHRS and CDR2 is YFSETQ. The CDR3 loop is CASSTGTPQDTQYF. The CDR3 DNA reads TGCGCCAGCAGCACCGGGACCCCACAAGATACGCAGTATTTT.

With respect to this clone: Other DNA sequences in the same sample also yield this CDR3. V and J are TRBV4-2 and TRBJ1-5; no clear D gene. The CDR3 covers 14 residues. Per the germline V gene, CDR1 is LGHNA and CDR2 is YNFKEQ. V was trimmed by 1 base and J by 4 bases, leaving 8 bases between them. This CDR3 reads CASSQAGRNQPQHF. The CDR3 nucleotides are TGTGCCAGCAGCCAAGCCGGGAGAAATCAGCCCCAGCATTTT.

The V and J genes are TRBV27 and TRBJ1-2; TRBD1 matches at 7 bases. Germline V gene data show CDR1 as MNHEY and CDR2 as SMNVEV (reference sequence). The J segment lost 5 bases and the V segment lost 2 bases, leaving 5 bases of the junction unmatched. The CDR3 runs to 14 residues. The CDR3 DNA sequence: TGTGCCAGCAGTTTAAAGGCGACAGGGTATGGCTACACCTTC. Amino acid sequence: CASSLKATGYGYTF.

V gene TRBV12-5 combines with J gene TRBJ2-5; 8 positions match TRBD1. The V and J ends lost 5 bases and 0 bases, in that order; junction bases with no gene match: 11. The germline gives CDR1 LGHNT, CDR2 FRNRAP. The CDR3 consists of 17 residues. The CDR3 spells CASGPLTRGLYQETQYF. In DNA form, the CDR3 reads TGTGCTAGTGGTCCACTTACCAGGGGGCTGTACCAAGAGACCCAGTACTTC.

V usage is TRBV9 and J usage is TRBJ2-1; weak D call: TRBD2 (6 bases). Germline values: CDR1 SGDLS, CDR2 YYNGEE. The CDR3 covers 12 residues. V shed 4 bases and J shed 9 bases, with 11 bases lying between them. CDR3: CASSLRDGEQFF. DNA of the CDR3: TGTGCCAGCAGCTTGCGGGACGGTGAGCAGTTCTTC.

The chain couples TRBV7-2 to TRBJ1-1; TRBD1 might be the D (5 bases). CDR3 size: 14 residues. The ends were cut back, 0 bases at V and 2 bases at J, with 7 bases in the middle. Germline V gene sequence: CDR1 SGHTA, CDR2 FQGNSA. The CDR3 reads CASSLAQGNTEAFF. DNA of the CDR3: TGTGCCAGCAGCTTAGCTCAGGGAAACACTGAAGCTTTCTTT.

The CDR3 reads CASTPNWGAGNTIYF. The CDR3 DNA reads as TGTGCCAGCACCCCTAACTGGGGAGCTGGAAACACCATATATTTT. The V call is TRBV25-1, the J call TRBJ1-3, with D hard to call. Trimming removed 7 bases at V and 2 bases at J, with 15 bases between. CDR1 and CDR2 from the germline V gene are MGHDK and SYGVNS. This CDR3 contains 15 residues.

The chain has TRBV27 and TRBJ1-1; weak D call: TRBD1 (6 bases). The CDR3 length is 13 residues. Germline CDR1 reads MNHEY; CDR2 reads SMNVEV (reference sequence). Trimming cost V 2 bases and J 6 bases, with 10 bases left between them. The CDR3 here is CASSLLQGAEAFF. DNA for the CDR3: TGTGCCAGCAGTTTACTACAGGGCGCTGAAGCTTTCTTT.

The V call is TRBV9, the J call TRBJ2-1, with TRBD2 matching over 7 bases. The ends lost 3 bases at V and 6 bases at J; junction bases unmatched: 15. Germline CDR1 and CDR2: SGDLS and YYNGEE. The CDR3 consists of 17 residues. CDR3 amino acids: CASSGREGGPGGNEQFF. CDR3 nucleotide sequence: TGTGCCAGCAGCGGAAGAGAGGGAGGGCCGGGGGGCAATGAGCAGTTCTTC.

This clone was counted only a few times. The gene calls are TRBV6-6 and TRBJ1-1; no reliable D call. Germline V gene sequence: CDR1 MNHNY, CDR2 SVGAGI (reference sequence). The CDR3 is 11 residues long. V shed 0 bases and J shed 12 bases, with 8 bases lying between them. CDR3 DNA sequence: TGTGCCAGCAGTTACTCCTGGTTCCCTTTCTTT. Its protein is CASSYSWFPFF.

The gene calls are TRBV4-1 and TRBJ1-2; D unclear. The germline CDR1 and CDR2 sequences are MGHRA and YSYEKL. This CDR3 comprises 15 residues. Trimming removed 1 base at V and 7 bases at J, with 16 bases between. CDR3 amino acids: CASSQGLGGNGGYTF. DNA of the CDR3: TGCGCCAGCAGCCAAGGGCTGGGAGGGAATGGTGGCTACACCTTC.

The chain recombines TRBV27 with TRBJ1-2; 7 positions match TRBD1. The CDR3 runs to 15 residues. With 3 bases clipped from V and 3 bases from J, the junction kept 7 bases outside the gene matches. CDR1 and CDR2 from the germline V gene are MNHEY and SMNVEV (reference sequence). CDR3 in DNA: TGTGCCAGCAGTTTCCTGGGGACAGAGGACTATGGCTACACCTTC. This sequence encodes CASSFLGTEDYGYTF.

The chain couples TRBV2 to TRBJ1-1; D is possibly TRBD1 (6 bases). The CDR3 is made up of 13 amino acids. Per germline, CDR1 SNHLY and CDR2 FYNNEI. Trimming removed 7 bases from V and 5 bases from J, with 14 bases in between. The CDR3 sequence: CASKRGSETEAFF. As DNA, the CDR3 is TGTGCCAGCAAAAGGGGGTCGGAAACTGAAGCTTTCTTT.

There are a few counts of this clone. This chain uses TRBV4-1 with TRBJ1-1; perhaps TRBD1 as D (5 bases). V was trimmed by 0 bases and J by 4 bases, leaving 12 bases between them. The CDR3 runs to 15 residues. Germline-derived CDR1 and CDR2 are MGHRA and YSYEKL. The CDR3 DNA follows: TGCGCCAGCAGCCAAGAGGTCAGTAGGGGCACTGAAGCTTTCTTT. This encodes CASSQEVSRGTEAFF.